This entry is about one TCR beta chain. Its antigen remains unidentified. This sample was included in a study of regulatory and conventional T cells in RAG deficiency. Study results and caveats: Treg unique TCR beta sequences were approximately 95-fold fewer in Omenn syndrome and CID/AS patients than controls. Omenn patients showed >80% Treg-Tconv overlap and shorter CDR3 lengths.

Measured with immunoSEQ multiplex PCR; TCRdb has only the in-frame clones, and not every one. The sample yields some 6,100 clones, 85% to 95% seen once. CDR3 length: 13 residues. The germline V gene encodes CDR1 SGHTA and CDR2 FQGTGA. V was clipped by 4 bases and J by 4 bases; unmatched bases: 1. The origin of this receptor is a human donor with RAG deficiency presenting as severe combined immunodeficiency. The genes are TRBV7-3 and TRBJ2-3; 8 positions agree with TRBD1. Sequenced material: CD8+ T cells sorted from blood. The CDR3 protein is CASSSGGADTQYF. The CDR3 DNA reads as TGTGCCAGCAGCTCAGGGGGCGCAGATACGCAGTATTTT.